This T cell receptor beta chain was recovered during a study of spatial heterogeneity in lung cancer. In the study overall: Counts of TCR transcripts in tumor regions tracked strongly with a T cell module score that came from matched bulk RNA-seq.

Study-wide results and caveats: Within tumors, counts of expanded alpha and beta TCRs tracked tumor mutation counts. Tallies of expanded TCRs, which were sorted into ubiquitous and regional groups, correlated with counts of ubiquitous and regional nonsynonymous mutations, respectively.

TCRdb recomputed calls from the 5' RACE reads with MiXCR, one row per CDR3 protein. The sample lists around 2,600 distinct CDR3 sequences; less than 10% were seen once. With respect to this clonotype: The antigen is undetermined.

This CDR3 is built from 14 residues. V gave up 0 bases and J gave up 7 bases, with 11 bases separating them. Looked up from germline, CDR1 is SGHTS and CDR2 is YDEGEE. Noted time point: sample taken at primary tumor resection. Donation came from some 72 patients with untreated early-stage non-small cell lung cancer. Sequencing of whole RNA from tumor, nontumor lung or frozen PBMC involved no sorting. The origin of this receptor is a male donor with early-stage non-small cell lung cancer. Specimen: lung tumor tissue, collected at surgery. The chain employs TRBV5-8 and TRBJ2-1, with D possibly matching TRBD2 (5 bases). The CDR3 sequence is CASSLGFGGNEQFF. The CDR3 DNA reads TGTGCCAGCAGCTTGGGGTTTGGAGGAAATGAGCAGTTCTTC.